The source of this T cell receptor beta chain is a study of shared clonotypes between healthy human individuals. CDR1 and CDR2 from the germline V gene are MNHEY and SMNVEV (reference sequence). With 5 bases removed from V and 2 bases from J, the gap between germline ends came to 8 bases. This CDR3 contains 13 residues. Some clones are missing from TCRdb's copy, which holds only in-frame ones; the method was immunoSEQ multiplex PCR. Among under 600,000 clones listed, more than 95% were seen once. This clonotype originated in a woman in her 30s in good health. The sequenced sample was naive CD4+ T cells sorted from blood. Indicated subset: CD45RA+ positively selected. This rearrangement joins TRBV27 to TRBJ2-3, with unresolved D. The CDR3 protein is CASSPGITDTQYF. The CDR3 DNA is TGTGCCAGCAGTCCTGGGATCACAGATACGCAGTATTTT.